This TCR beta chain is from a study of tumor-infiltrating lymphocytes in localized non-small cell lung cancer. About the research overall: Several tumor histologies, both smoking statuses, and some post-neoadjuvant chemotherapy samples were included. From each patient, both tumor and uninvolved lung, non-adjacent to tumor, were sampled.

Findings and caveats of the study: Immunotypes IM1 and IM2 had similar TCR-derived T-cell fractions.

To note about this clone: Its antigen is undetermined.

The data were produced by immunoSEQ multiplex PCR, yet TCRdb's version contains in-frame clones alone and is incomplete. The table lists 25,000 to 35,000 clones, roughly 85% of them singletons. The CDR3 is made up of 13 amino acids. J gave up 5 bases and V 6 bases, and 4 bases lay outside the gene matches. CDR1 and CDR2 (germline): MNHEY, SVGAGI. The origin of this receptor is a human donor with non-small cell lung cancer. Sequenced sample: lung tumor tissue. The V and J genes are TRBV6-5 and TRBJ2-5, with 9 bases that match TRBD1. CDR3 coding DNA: TGTGCCAGCAGAACAGGGGGCTGGGAGACCCAGTACTTC. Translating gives CASRTGGWETQYF.